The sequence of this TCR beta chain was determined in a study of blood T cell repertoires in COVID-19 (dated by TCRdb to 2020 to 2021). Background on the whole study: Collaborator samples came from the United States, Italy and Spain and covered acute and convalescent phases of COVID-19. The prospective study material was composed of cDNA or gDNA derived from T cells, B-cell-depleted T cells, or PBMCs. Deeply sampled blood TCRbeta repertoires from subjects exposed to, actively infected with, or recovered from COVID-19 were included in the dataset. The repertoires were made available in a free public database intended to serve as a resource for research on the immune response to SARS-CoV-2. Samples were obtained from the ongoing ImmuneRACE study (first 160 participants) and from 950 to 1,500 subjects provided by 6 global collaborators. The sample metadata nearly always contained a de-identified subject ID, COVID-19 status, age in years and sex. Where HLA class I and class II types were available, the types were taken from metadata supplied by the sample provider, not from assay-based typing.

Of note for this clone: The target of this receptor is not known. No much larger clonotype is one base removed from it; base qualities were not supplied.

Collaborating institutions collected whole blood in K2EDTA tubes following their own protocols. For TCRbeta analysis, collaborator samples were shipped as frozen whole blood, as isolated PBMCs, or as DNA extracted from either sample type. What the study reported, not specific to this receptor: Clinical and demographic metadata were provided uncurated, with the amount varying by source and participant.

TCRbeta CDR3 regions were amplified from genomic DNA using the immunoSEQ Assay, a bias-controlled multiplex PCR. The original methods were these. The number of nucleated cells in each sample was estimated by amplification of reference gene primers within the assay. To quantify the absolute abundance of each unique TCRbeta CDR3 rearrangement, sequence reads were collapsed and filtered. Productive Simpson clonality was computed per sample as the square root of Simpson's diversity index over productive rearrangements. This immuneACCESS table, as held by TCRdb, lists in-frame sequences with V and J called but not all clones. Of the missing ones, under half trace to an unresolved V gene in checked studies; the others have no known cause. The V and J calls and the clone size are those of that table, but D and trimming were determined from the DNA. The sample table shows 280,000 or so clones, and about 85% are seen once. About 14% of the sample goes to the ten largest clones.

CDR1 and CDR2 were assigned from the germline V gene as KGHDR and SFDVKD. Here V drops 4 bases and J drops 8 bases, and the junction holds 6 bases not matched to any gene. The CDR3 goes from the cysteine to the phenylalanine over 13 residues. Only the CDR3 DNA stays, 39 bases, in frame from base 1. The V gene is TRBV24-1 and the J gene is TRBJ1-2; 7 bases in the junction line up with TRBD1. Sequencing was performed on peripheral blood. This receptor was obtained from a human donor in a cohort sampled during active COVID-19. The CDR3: CATSDGTDGGYTF. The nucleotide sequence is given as TGTGCCACCAGTGACGGGACAGATGGAGGCTACACCTTC.